These 25 T cell receptor beta chains were all obtained from the same sample, sequenced in a study of blood T cell repertoires in COVID-19. Using immunoSEQ multiplex PCR, the repertoire was profiled, and TCRdb retains in-frame clones only, with some absent. The sample includes roughly 130,000 clones, 75% to 90% of them seen just once. The material sequenced was peripheral blood. These receptors all stem from a man in his 70s with acute or convalescent COVID-19.

The chain employs TRBV28 and TRBJ1-5, with 9 bases matching TRBD1. The CDR3 covers 15 residues. The germline gives CDR1 MDHEN, CDR2 SYDVKM. J lost 2 bases, V lost 6 bases, and 5 bases had no gene match. The CDR3 here is CASRLRDRGNQPQHF. The CDR3 region has the DNA TGTGCCAGCAGACTCCGGGACAGGGGCAATCAGCCCCAGCATTTT.

The chain carries TRBV27 and TRBJ1-2; D not certain. Per germline, CDR1 MNHEY and CDR2 SMNVEV (reference sequence). The ends were cut back, 6 bases at V and 4 bases at J, with 21 bases in the middle. This CDR3 comprises 16 residues. In DNA form, the CDR3 reads TGTGCCAGCAGAATCAACTCGCCCGGGGTGGGCTATGGCTACACCTTC. This sequence encodes CASRINSPGVGYGYTF.

This chain uses TRBV5-1 with TRBJ1-1; D remains ambiguous. The CDR3 is 15 residues long. V lost 2 bases and J lost 6, with 17 bases in between. In germline, CDR1 is SGHRS, CDR2 YFSETQ. In nucleotides, the CDR3 is TGCGCCAGCAGCTTCGCCCCTACAGTTCCCCCTGAAGCTTTCTTT. Amino acid sequence: CASSFAPTVPPEAFF.

The table lists this clone with a few counts. V gene TRBV6-6 combines with J gene TRBJ2-2, with D possibly TRBD2 on 6 matching bases. This CDR3 has 15 residues. Germline values: CDR1 MNHNY, CDR2 SVGAGI (reference sequence). The germline V and J ends were trimmed by 0 bases and 5 bases, with 10 bases remaining between them. CDR3 DNA sequence: TGTGCCAGCAGTTACTCGGGGGGTGGGACCGGGGAGCTGTTTTTT. Translation gives CASSYSGGGTGELFF.

The chain joins TRBV10-3 to TRBJ2-2; D unresolved. The CDR3 is 13 residues long. Trimming took off 8 bases at V and 6 bases at J, with 13 bases between the two ends. CDR1 is ENHRY and CDR2 is SYGVKD in the germline V gene. The CDR3 DNA reads as TGTGCCATCGCTAACGGGTACGCCGGGGAGCTGTTTTTT. It is translated as CAIANGYAGELFF.

The V and J genes are TRBV28 and TRBJ2-3; D may be TRBD1 (5 bases). The germline V and J ends were trimmed by 3 bases and 6 bases, with 19 bases remaining between them. Germline CDR1 is MDHEN and CDR2 is SYDVKM. This CDR3 has 16 residues. Written as DNA, the CDR3 is TGTGCCAGCAGTTTGGCGCCAGGGCCAGAGTCGGATACGCAGTATTTT. Protein sequence: CASSLAPGPESDTQYF.

This clone was detected only once. The chain links TRBV11-2 to TRBJ2-7; 9 bases map to TRBD1. The CDR3 length is 15 residues. V lost 1 base and J lost 4; bases outside the gene matches: 5. Germline V gives CDR1 SGHAT, CDR2 FQNNGV. The CDR3 here is CASSLVAGTGYEQYF. The CDR3 DNA is TGTGCCAGCAGCTTAGTGGCAGGGACAGGGTACGAGCAGTACTTC.

The chain joins TRBV19 to TRBJ2-3, with TRBD2 matching over 14 bases. Per germline, CDR1 LNHDA and CDR2 SQIVND (reference sequence). Germline trimming cut 5 bases from V and 0 bases from J; bases unmatched to any gene: 4. The CDR3 sequence is 17 residues long. The CDR3 sequence: CASSGTSGGMSTDTQYF. CDR3 sequence (DNA): TGTGCCAGTAGTGGGACTAGCGGGGGAATGAGCACAGATACGCAGTATTTT.

The V call is TRBV6-2 or TRBV6-3, the J call TRBJ1-2, with a tentative D call TRBD1 (5 bases). Trimming cost V 2 bases and J 2 bases, with 18 bases left between them. Germline CDR1 and CDR2: MNHEY and SVGEGT. The CDR3 has 17 amino acids. CDR3 residues: CASSYSPLRNRNYGYTF. DNA for the CDR3: TGTGCCAGCAGTTACAGTCCCTTGAGAAACAGGAACTATGGCTACACCTTC.

The chain uses TRBV10-3 and TRBJ1-2; TRBD1 aligns across 7 bases. The CDR3 runs 15 residues. Trimming took 3 bases from V and 0 from J; bases not matched to a gene: 4. Per the germline V gene, CDR1 is ENHRY and CDR2 is SYGVKD. The DNA for the CDR3 is TGTGCCATCAGTGACGGGACAGTGACTAACTATGGCTACACCTTC. This translates into CAISDGTVTNYGYTF.

The V gene is TRBV6-1, the J gene TRBJ1-2; the match to TRBD1 covers 7 bases. This CDR3 has 14 amino acids. Germline CDR1 MNHNS, CDR2 SASEGT. The J segment lost 2 bases and the V segment lost 1 base, leaving 1 base of the junction unmatched. CDR3: CASSEVDRNYGYTF. Written as DNA, the CDR3 is TGTGCCAGCAGTGAAGTGGACAGGAACTATGGCTACACCTTC.

The chain is built from TRBV7-9 and TRBJ2-7, with TRBD1 matching over 11 bases. This CDR3 contains 14 residues. V was clipped by 1 base and J by 6 bases; unmatched bases: 2. The germline V gene encodes CDR1 SEHNR and CDR2 FQNEAQ (reference sequence). CDR3 nucleotide sequence: TGTGCCAGCAGCTTAGTTGGGACAGGGGGCGAGCAGTACTTC. Residues: CASSLVGTGGEQYF. Using reference TRBV7-9 and TRBJ2-7 for the parts outside the CDR3, the full variable domain is DTGVSQNPRHKITKRGQNVTFRCDPISEHNRLYWYRQTLGQGPEFLTYFQNEAQLEKSRLLSDRFSAERPKGSFSTLEIQRTEQGDSAMYLCASSLVGTGGEQYFGPGTRLTVT.

V gene TRBV12-5 combines with J gene TRBJ1-3, with D unresolved. The germline V gene encodes CDR1 LGHNT and CDR2 FRNRAP. This CDR3 contains 14 residues. Trimming took 7 bases from V and 3 from J, leaving 13 bases between them. CDR3 nucleotide sequence: TGTGCTAGTGCTCTTCAGAGGCTTGGAAACACCATATATTTT. Protein product: CASALQRLGNTIYF.

This clone was detected only a few times. The chain couples TRBV6-4 to TRBJ2-1; 8 nucleotides match TRBD1. The trim removed 4 bases at V and 9 bases at J, leaving 14 bases unmatched. Per the germline V gene, CDR1 is MRHNA and CDR2 is SNTAGT. The CDR3 consists of 16 residues. CDR3 loop: CASSASAGQGASEQFF. As DNA, the CDR3 is TGTGCCAGCAGTGCCTCGGCGGGGCAGGGGGCAAGTGAGCAGTTCTTC.

About this clone: This same CDR3 is encoded by further DNA sequences in the sample. The J gene is TRBJ2-3, the V gene TRBV4-2; 10 nucleotides agree with TRBD2. After removal of 3 bases from V and 1 base from J, the junction contained 4 bases not matched to a gene. Germline CDR1 and CDR2: LGHNA and YNFKEQ. The CDR3 is 16 residues long. The CDR3 protein is CASSQGSGGGTDTQYF. The CDR3 DNA reads TGTGCCAGCAGCCAGGGGAGCGGGGGGGGCACAGATACGCAGTATTTT.

The chain has TRBV29-1 and TRBJ1-1, with TRBD1 matching over 9 bases. Trimming cost V 5 bases and J 7 bases; bases outside gene matches: 20. The CDR3 has 17 residues. Germline loops: CDR1 SQVTM, CDR2 ANQGSEA. CDR3 sequence: CSVRLGSGTGMGDEAFF. The CDR3 nucleotides are TGCAGCGTTCGCCTTGGGTCTGGGACAGGGATGGGGGATGAAGCTTTCTTT.

This clone was detected once. The chain recombines TRBV7-9 with TRBJ1-6; TRBD1 matches 7 bases. The germline V gene has CDR1 SEHNR and CDR2 FQNEAQ (reference sequence). After removal of 2 bases from V and 6 bases from J, the junction contained 1 base not matched to a gene. The CDR3 is 14 amino acids. CDR3 coding DNA: TGTGCCAGCAGCTTACGGGACAGTAATTCACCCCTCCACTTT. Translated, it gives CASSLRDSNSPLHF.

The genes are TRBV5-1 and TRBJ2-2; TRBD1 is a possible D gene (6 bases). CDR1 SGHRS and CDR2 YFSETQ come from the germline V gene. The CDR3 has 16 amino acids. The ends were cut back, 4 bases at V and 0 bases at J, with 13 bases in the middle. CDR3 DNA sequence: TGCGCCAGCAGCCAGTGGACAGATCCGAACACCGGGGAGCTGTTTTTT. As protein: CASSQWTDPNTGELFF. Looking up the rest from reference TRBV5-1 and TRBJ2-2 gives the full variable domain: KAGVTQTPRYLIKTRGQQVTLSCSPISGHRSVSWYQQTPGQGLQFLFEYFSETQRNKGNFPGRFSGRQFSNSRSEMNVSTLELGDSALYLCASSQWTDPNTGELFFGEGSRLTVL.

The chain uses TRBV10-3 and TRBJ2-7; 8 bases fit TRBD1. Unmatched junction bases numbered 4, after V lost 7 bases and J lost 2 bases. The CDR3 extends over 13 amino acids. Germline CDR1 and CDR2: ENHRY and SYGVKD. CDR3 loop: CAIKGTGTYEQYF. Here the CDR3 DNA reads TGTGCCATCAAGGGGACAGGTACCTACGAGCAGTACTTC.

The chain is built from TRBV28 and TRBJ1-1; perhaps TRBD1 as D (5 bases). V was clipped by 1 base and J by 1 base, with 10 bases between them. The CDR3 is made up of 15 amino acids. Germline CDR1 reads MDHEN; CDR2 reads SYDVKM. CDR3 in DNA: TGTGCCAGCAGTTTATTCGTGCAGGGGAACACTGAAGCTTTCTTT. It codes for CASSLFVQGNTEAFF.

The J gene is TRBJ1-1, the V gene TRBV6-5; the D is unclear. V shed 5 bases and J shed 3 bases, with 16 bases lying between them. Germline CDR1 MNHEY, CDR2 SVGAGI. The CDR3 consists of 15 residues. CDR3 sequence reads: CASSPNPGVHTEAFF. The CDR3 DNA reads as TGTGCCAGCAGTCCGAACCCGGGAGTTCACACTGAAGCTTTCTTT.

This chain uses TRBV6-5 with TRBJ1-6, with a tentative D call TRBD1 (6 bases). The V end was cut by 7 bases, the J end by 11 bases, with 15 bases between. CDR1 and CDR2 from the germline V gene are MNHEY and SVGAGI. This CDR3 is 13 amino acids long. The CDR3 region is CASTRTVFPPLHF. CDR3 nucleotides: TGTGCCAGCACCCGGACAGTTTTTCCACCCCTCCACTTT.

V is TRBV19 and J is TRBJ2-7, with TRBD1 identical over 9 bases. Germline trimming cut 11 bases from V and 6 bases from J; bases unmatched to any gene: 17. Germline V gene data show CDR1 as LNHDA and CDR2 as SQIVND (reference sequence). This CDR3 contains 15 residues. The CDR3 loop is CAGFPGQGQAGEQYF. In DNA, the CDR3 is TGTGCCGGCTTCCCGGGACAGGGCCAAGCAGGCGAGCAGTACTTC.

This clone was counted only a few times. The chain uses TRBV5-1 and TRBJ2-3; 15 bases are a match to TRBD2. J lost 5 bases, V lost 4 bases, and 5 bases had no gene match. The CDR3 contains 16 residues. The germline gives CDR1 SGHRS, CDR2 YFSETQ. The chain's CDR3 is CASSTGLAGGRDTQYF. CDR3 coding DNA: TGCGCCAGCAGCACGGGACTAGCGGGGGGAAGAGATACGCAGTATTTT.

This CDR3 is CASSPTSLGSPGETQYF. CDR3 nucleotides: TGTGCCAGTAGTCCTACCTCCTTAGGTTCCCCGGGAGAGACCCAGTACTTC. The chain is built from TRBV19 and TRBJ2-5, with no clear D. Germline loops: CDR1 LNHDA, CDR2 SQIVND (reference sequence). Trimming left V 5 bases short and J 4 bases short, with 23 bases between. The CDR3 is 17 residues long.